Following are 4 T cell receptor beta chains from one sample sequenced in a study of blood T cell repertoires in COVID-19. The table came from immunoSEQ multiplex PCR; TCRdb's copy has only in-frame clones and leaves some out. The top ten hold around 6.7% of the sample, which has some 70,000 clones, 70% to 90% seen once. Sequenced material: peripheral blood. The receptors were sampled from a woman older than 75 with active COVID-19.

This clone has a single count. CDR3 in DNA: TGCAGCGTGGGGACTAGCGGGGTTGTGGCCTACGAGCAGTACTTC. The encoded protein is CSVGTSGVVAYEQYF. The chain carries TRBV29-1 and TRBJ2-7; 13 bases are a match to TRBD2. Germline assignment: CDR1 SQVTM and CDR2 ANQGSEA. Germline trimming cut 6 bases from V and 2 bases from J; bases unmatched to any gene: 7. There are 15 residues in the CDR3.

This clone was counted a few times. The chain couples TRBV6-2 or TRBV6-3 to TRBJ2-3; 8 bases agree with TRBD2. The V gene's germline CDR1 is MNHEY and CDR2 SVGEGT. V dropped 7 bases and J dropped 3; count of bases not matched to a gene: 6. The CDR3 totals 14 residues. Written as DNA, the CDR3 is TGTGCCAGCAACCCCAGACTAGCGACAGATACGCAGTATTTT. It specifies CASNPRLATDTQYF.

The rearrangement uses TRBV19 and TRBJ1-1; D is undetermined. The CDR3 contains 13 residues. V was clipped by 8 bases and J by 1 base, with 11 bases between them. Germline lookup yields CDR1 LNHDA and CDR2 SQIVND (reference sequence). The CDR3 here is CASGRDKNTEAFF. The CDR3 nucleotides read TGTGCCAGTGGGAGAGATAAGAACACTGAAGCTTTCTTT.

The V gene is TRBV7-8, the J gene TRBJ1-1; TRBD1 might be the D (5 bases). The germline V and J ends were trimmed by 5 bases and 0 bases, with 13 bases remaining between them. Looked up from germline, CDR1 is SGHVS and CDR2 is FQNEAQ. The CDR3 sequence is 15 residues long. The CDR3 DNA follows: TGTGCCAGCAGCGGGAGGGACGGGATGAACACTGAAGCTTTCTTT. Amino acid sequence: CASSGRDGMNTEAFF.